This T cell receptor (beta chain) is from a study of response to subunit inactivated influenza vaccine. The J segment lost 8 bases and the V segment lost 5 bases, leaving 4 bases of the junction unmatched. The CDR3 is 14 residues long. Germline lookup yields CDR1 KGHDR and CDR2 SFDVKD. TCRdb recomputed calls from the RT-PCR reads with MiXCR, one row per CDR3 protein. In the table there are roughly 460,000 distinct CDR3 sequences, approximately 11% of which are singletons. This chain connects TRBV24-1 to TRBJ2-1; 11 bases align to TRBD2. The source was PBMCs from blood, collected roughly 45 days after vaccination. The clonotype originates from a man between 45 and 60 years old who received an inactivated influenza vaccine. The CDR3 DNA reads as TGTGCCACCAGTGTTAGCGGGAGGGCCGATGAGCAGTTCTTC. As protein: CATSVSGRADEQFF.